Below are 10 T cell receptor beta chains sequenced from a single sample in a study of shared clonotypes between healthy human individuals. Method: immunoSEQ multiplex PCR; TCRdb's copy keeps in-frame clones and lacks some. The sample holds approximately 1,500,000 clones, about 96% seen once. Sequencing was carried out using naive CD4+ T cells sorted from blood. The subset is: CD45RA+ positively selected. Receptors were obtained from a man aged 30 to 45 in good health.

The chain combines TRBV5-4 with TRBJ1-2; D ambiguous. Germline loops: CDR1 SGHNT, CDR2 YYREEE (reference sequence). CDR3 length equals 16 residues. Trimming took off 7 bases at V and 1 base at J, with 20 bases between the two ends. The CDR3 region has the DNA TGTGCCAGCTACTACCTGTGGACGGGCCTTAACTATGGCTACACCTTC. Amino acids: CASYYLWTGLNYGYTF. Together with reference TRBV5-4 and TRBJ1-2, the CDR3 gives the full variable domain: ETGVTQSPTHLIKTRGQQVTLRCSSQSGHNTVSWYQQALGQGPQFIFQYYREEENGRGNFPPRFSGLQFPNYSSELNVNALELDDSALYLCASYYLWTGLNYGYTFGSGTRLTVV.

The chain carries TRBV5-4 and TRBJ1-3; TRBD1 agrees at 8 bases. This CDR3 region has 15 residues. V lost 4 bases, J lost 4 bases, and 7 bases stayed unmatched. From germline, CDR1 is SGHNT and CDR2 YYREEE (reference sequence). CDR3 region: CASSQKTGAGNTIYF. The CDR3 DNA is TGTGCCAGCAGCCAGAAGACAGGGGCCGGAAACACCATATATTTT.

The chain carries TRBV14 and TRBJ2-7; the D gene could be TRBD1 or TRBD2 (6 bases each). The CDR3 has 18 amino acids. Germline values: CDR1 SGHDN, CDR2 FVKESK. The V end was cut by 0 bases, the J end by 4 bases, with 22 bases between. CDR3 residues: CASSQDTRGGGLLYEQYF. Written as DNA, the CDR3 is TGTGCCAGCAGCCAAGACACCCGCGGAGGGGGGCTGTTGTACGAGCAGTACTTC.

The rearrangement uses TRBV27 and TRBJ2-1; TRBD2 matches 8 bases. The CDR3 is 15 amino acids. Trimming cost V 5 bases and J 8 bases; bases outside gene matches: 11. Looked up from germline, CDR1 is MNHEY and CDR2 is SMNVEV (reference sequence). The CDR3 loop reads CASSLPGLDFHEQFF. CDR3 in DNA: TGTGCCAGCAGTCTCCCGGGACTAGATTTCCATGAGCAGTTCTTC.

V gene TRBV10-1 combines with J gene TRBJ2-5, with TRBD1 matching 7 bases. The CDR3 loop spans 13 amino acids. V shed 5 bases and J 5 bases; nucleotides not matched to a gene: 5. Germline V CDR1 and CDR2: WNHNN, SYGVQD (reference sequence). Here the CDR3 reads CASSTDRVETQYF. The CDR3 nucleotides read TGCGCCAGCAGTACCGACAGGGTCGAGACCCAGTACTTC.

The CDR3 sequence: CASSPRTSGLAYEQYF. The DNA of the CDR3 is TGTGCCAGCTCACCTCGGACTAGCGGGTTAGCCTACGAGCAGTACTTC. This chain connects TRBV18 to TRBJ2-7; 11 nucleotides match TRBD2. V shed 3 bases, J shed 2 bases, and the junction held 6 bases outside the gene matches. The CDR3 has 16 amino acids. Germline V gives CDR1 KGHSH, CDR2 LQKENI.

This sequence joins TRBV5-1 and TRBJ1-5; D gene unclear. The germline CDR1 and CDR2 sequences are SGHRS and YFSETQ. This CDR3 contains 12 residues. Trimming left V 2 bases short and J 7 bases short, with 7 bases between. The CDR3 DNA follows: TGCGCCAGCAGCTTCTCCGGGCAGCCCCAGCATTTT. As protein: CASSFSGQPQHF.

Points on this clone: Other DNA sequences within the sample encode an identical CDR3. The chain links TRBV19 to TRBJ2-6; no definite D call. V was trimmed by 3 bases and J by 2 bases, leaving 2 bases between them. The length of the CDR3 is 13 residues. Germline CDR1 is LNHDA and CDR2 is SQIVND (reference sequence). DNA of the CDR3: TGTGCCAGTAGTATTACTGGGGCCAACGTCCTGACTTTC. It specifies CASSITGANVLTF. The complete variable domain, with remaining parts taken from reference TRBV19 and TRBJ2-6, reads DGGITQSPKYLFRKEGQNVTLSCEQNLNHDAMYWYRQDPGQGLRLIYYSQIVNDFQKGDIAEGYSVSREKKESFPLTVTSAQKNPTAFYLCASSITGANVLTFGAGSRLTVL.

J is TRBJ2-5 and V is TRBV7-9; 10 bases align to TRBD2. CDR3 length: 15 residues. The V segment lost 5 bases and the J segment 2 bases; nucleotides outside the gene matches: 5. CDR1 SEHNR and CDR2 FQNEAQ come from the germline V gene (reference sequence). The CDR3: CASSQLAGIQETQYF. CDR3 DNA sequence: TGTGCCAGCAGCCAACTAGCGGGAATACAAGAGACCCAGTACTTC.

V is TRBV6-5 and J is TRBJ2-7, with D perhaps matching TRBD1 (6 bases). The CDR3 loop spans 14 amino acids. V was trimmed by 8 bases and J by 2 bases, leaving 16 bases between them. Germline V lookup: CDR1 MNHEY, CDR2 SVGAGI. This chain's CDR3 is CASSTPGHTYEQYF. CDR3 coding DNA: TGTGCCAGCTCTACCCCGGGACACACCTACGAGCAGTACTTC.